The source of this T cell receptor (beta chain) is a study of blood T cell repertoires in COVID-19. About the research overall: The study drew acute and convalescent COVID-19 samples from the United States, Italy and Spain. PBMCs, B-cell-depleted T cells, or T cells were the source of the cDNA or gDNA that made up the material.

Methods used by the authors: Reference gene primer amplification yielded estimated nucleated cell counts. Sequencing was performed with immunoSEQ multiplex PCR; in TCRdb, only in-frame clones are kept and a portion is missing. V and J calls and clone size come straight from that table; D and trimming were deduced from the DNA. The sample has over 140,000 clones, roughly 81% seen once. V shed 4 bases, J shed 5 bases, and the junction held 8 bases outside the gene matches. Per the germline V gene, CDR1 is SGHNT and CDR2 is YENEEA. This CDR3 contains 15 residues. The clonotype was recovered from a woman aged 45-60 years with active or convalescent COVID-19. The gene calls are TRBV11-3 and TRBJ2-5; 9 nucleotides line up with TRBD1. The sequenced sample consisted of peripheral blood. CDR3 sequence: CASSSGQGKEETQYF. The CDR3 nucleotides read TGTGCCAGCAGCTCGGGACAGGGTAAAGAGGAGACCCAGTACTTC.